These 27 T cell receptor beta chains share one sample of origin, sequenced in a study of blood T cell repertoires in COVID-19. Method: immunoSEQ multiplex PCR; TCRdb's copy keeps in-frame clones and lacks some. The sample shows 150,000 to 200,000 clones, approximately 84% of them seen only once. Material for sequencing was peripheral blood. These receptors originate from a human donor with acute or convalescent COVID-19. The donor label of this sample is uncertain.

The V call is TRBV5-8, the J call TRBJ2-3; TRBD1 is a possible D gene (5 bases). This CDR3 has 14 residues. V lost 4 bases, J lost 1 base, and 10 bases lay in between. Germline CDR1 and CDR2: SGHTS and YDEGEE. CDR3 region: CASSPVRGTDTQYF. Here the CDR3 DNA reads TGTGCCAGCAGCCCGGTCAGGGGCACAGATACGCAGTATTTT.

V is TRBV4-1 and J is TRBJ1-1; D not resolved. Trimming stripped 4 bases from V and 4 bases from J, with 16 bases between. Germline CDR1 MGHRA, CDR2 YSYEKL. The CDR3 spans 15 residues. The CDR3 region is CASSPKPAGSTEAFF. The CDR3 bases are TGCGCCAGCAGCCCAAAACCGGCGGGGAGCACTGAAGCTTTCTTT.

The V call is TRBV30, the J call TRBJ1-3; D gene ambiguous. The germline V gene has CDR1 GTSNPN and CDR2 SVGIG (reference sequence). The CDR3 loop spans 14 amino acids. Trimming pared 4 bases from V and 2 bases from J, leaving 12 bases between. Written as DNA, the CDR3 is TGTGCCTGGACAATTCGGTCTACTGGAAACACCATATATTTT. Translating it yields CAWTIRSTGNTIYF.

This chain joins TRBV7-7 and TRBJ2-1, with 9 bases aligning to TRBD2. Looked up from germline, CDR1 is SSHAT and CDR2 is FNYEAQ (reference sequence). J lost 0 bases, V lost 5 bases, and 2 bases had no gene match. This CDR3 is 15 amino acids long. CDR3 sequence reads: CASSLSGSSYNEQFF. For the CDR3, the DNA is TGTGCCAGCAGCCTTAGCGGGAGCTCCTACAATGAGCAGTTCTTC.

The CDR3 bases are TGTGCCAGTAGAGGACTAGCGGGAGGGGAGACCCAGTACTTC. Translating gives CASRGLAGGETQYF. J is TRBJ2-5 and V is TRBV19; 15 nucleotides match TRBD2. From germline, CDR1 is LNHDA and CDR2 SQIVND (reference sequence). This CDR3 comprises 14 residues. V lost 6 bases, J lost 5 bases, and 1 base stayed unmatched. Looking up the rest from reference TRBV19 and TRBJ2-5 gives the full variable domain: DGGITQSPKYLFRKEGQNVTLSCEQNLNHDAMYWYRQDPGQGLRLIYYSQIVNDFQKGDIAEGYSVSREKKESFPLTVTSAQKNPTAFYLCASRGLAGGETQYFGPGTRLLVL.

The chain uses TRBV13 and TRBJ1-1, with 11 bases lining up with TRBD1. After removal of 0 bases from V and 4 bases from J, the junction contained 1 base not matched to a gene. Per the germline V gene, CDR1 is PRHDT and CDR2 is FYEKMQ (reference sequence). This CDR3 region has 15 residues. In DNA form, the CDR3 reads TGTGCCAGCAGCTTAGGCGGACAGGGGGCCACTGAAGCTTTCTTT. Amino acids: CASSLGGQGATEAFF.

The gene calls are TRBV18 and TRBJ2-3; 7 bases are a match to TRBD1. Germline CDR1 KGHSH, CDR2 LQKENI. This CDR3 comprises 17 residues. The trim removed 3 bases at V and 5 bases at J, leaving 14 bases unmatched. CDR3 region: CASSPTTGTATKDTQYF. The CDR3 DNA reads as TGTGCCAGCTCACCGACCACCGGGACAGCGACCAAAGATACGCAGTATTTT.

CDR3: CASSERVAGGPNEQFF. Written as DNA, the CDR3 is TGCGCCAGCAGTGAGCGTGTAGCGGGAGGGCCCAATGAGCAGTTCTTC. V usage is TRBV10-1 and J usage is TRBJ2-1; the match to TRBD2 covers 11 bases. CDR1 is WNHNN, CDR2 SYGVQD, per germline (reference sequence). There are 16 residues in the CDR3. The V segment lost 2 bases and the J segment 6 bases; nucleotides outside the gene matches: 6.

V usage is TRBV18 and J usage is TRBJ2-5, with D possibly matching TRBD1 (6 bases). Germline V gene sequence: CDR1 KGHSH, CDR2 LQKENI. This CDR3 comprises 14 residues. Trimming cost V 1 base and J 1 base, with 7 bases left between them. CDR3 sequence reads: CASSPRTAQETQYF. CDR3 sequence (DNA): TGTGCCAGCTCACCACGGACAGCCCAAGAGACCCAGTACTTC.

On this clone: A read error may account for a junction end that differs from germline. The chain joins TRBV6-1 to TRBJ1-1; D gene uncertain. The length of the CDR3 is 14 residues. Germline V gene data show CDR1 as MNHNS and CDR2 as SASEGT. CDR3 residues: CASREDTMNTEAFF. The CDR3, as DNA: TGTGCCAGCAGGGAAGACACCATGAACACTGAAGCTTTCTTT.

This clone was detected only once. The chain couples TRBV13 to TRBJ2-2; TRBD2 agrees at 8 bases. This CDR3 spans 16 amino acids. The junction had 5 bases not matched to a gene; V was cut back by 2 bases and J by 3 bases. The germline V gene has CDR1 PRHDT and CDR2 FYEKMQ (reference sequence). The CDR3 coding sequence is TGTGCCAGCAGCTTACATACTAGCGGCTACACCGGGGAGCTGTTTTTT. The encoded protein is CASSLHTSGYTGELFF.

The rearrangement joins TRBV6-5 to TRBJ1-5; D not certain. Trimming cost V 7 bases and J 6 bases, with 16 bases left between them. This CDR3 region has 14 residues. Germline V CDR1 and CDR2: MNHEY, SVGAGI. The CDR3 nucleotides read TGTGCCAGCACCACGGGTGATGGCAGTCAGCCCCAGCATTTT. Protein sequence: CASTTGDGSQPQHF.

This clone occurred a few times. V usage is TRBV6-5 and J usage is TRBJ1-1, with D possibly TRBD1 on 5 matching bases. This CDR3 is 13 amino acids long. Looked up from germline, CDR1 is MNHEY and CDR2 is SVGAGI. V lost 10 bases to trimming and J lost 5 bases, with 17 bases between them. As DNA, the CDR3 is TGTGCCATCTCCAGGGTTGGGGTAACTGAAGCTTTCTTT. Residues: CAISRVGVTEAFF.

The chain recombines TRBV7-6 with TRBJ1-5, with D unclear. Trimming left V 5 bases short and J 4 bases short, with 9 bases between. Germline V gene sequence: CDR1 SGHVS, CDR2 FNYEAQ. The CDR3 contains 13 residues. Here the CDR3 reads CASSPQTNQPQHF. The CDR3 DNA reads as TGTGCCAGCAGCCCACAGACAAATCAGCCCCAGCATTTT.

The gene calls are TRBV14 and TRBJ2-2, with D possibly matching TRBD2 (5 bases). Trimming cost V 3 bases and J 4 bases, with 15 bases left between them. In germline, CDR1 is SGHDN, CDR2 FVKESK. The CDR3 has 16 residues. This chain's CDR3 is CASSQGSSGRTGELFF. CDR3 nucleotide sequence: TGTGCCAGCAGCCAGGGTTCGAGCGGTCGCACCGGGGAGCTGTTTTTT.

V gene TRBV15 combines with J gene TRBJ2-1; TRBD1 aligns across 10 bases. There are 15 residues in the CDR3. Per germline, CDR1 LNHNV and CDR2 YYDKDF (reference sequence). V shed 2 bases and J 6 bases; nucleotides not matched to a gene: 4. In DNA, the CDR3 is TGTGCCACCAGCAGACGGGACAGGGGCTTCAATGAGCAGTTCTTC. It codes for CATSRRDRGFNEQFF.

The chain combines TRBV15 with TRBJ1-1; D not certain. The CDR3 runs 16 residues. Germline V gene sequence: CDR1 LNHNV, CDR2 YYDKDF (reference sequence). Between the trimmed V and J ends, which lost 0 bases and 4 bases, there was a span of 15 bases. In DNA form, the CDR3 reads TGTGCCACCAGCAGAGATCTTCAGGAGGCGCTCACTGAAGCTTTCTTT. It is translated as CATSRDLQEALTEAFF.

The table lists this clone with a count of one. V is TRBV28 and J is TRBJ2-5, with a tentative D call TRBD1 (6 bases). The CDR3 spans 15 residues. V lost 4 bases to trimming and J lost 2 bases, with 14 bases between them. Looked up from germline, CDR1 is MDHEN and CDR2 is SYDVKM. In DNA, the CDR3 is TGTGCCAGCAGTTCGCCAGGACAGCTACAAGAGACCCAGTACTTC. Protein sequence: CASSSPGQLQETQYF. Variable domain in full (rest from reference TRBV28 and TRBJ2-5): DVKVTQSSRYLVKRTGEKVFLECVQDMDHENMFWYRQDPGLGLRLIYFSYDVKMKEKGDIPEGYSVSREKKERFSLILESASTNQTSMYLCASSSPGQLQETQYFGPGTRLLVL.

The chain is built from TRBV28 and TRBJ1-5; 11 bases match TRBD1. After removal of 2 bases from V and 4 bases from J, the junction contained 4 bases not matched to a gene. The CDR3 extends over 16 amino acids. CDR1 is MDHEN, CDR2 SYDVKM, per germline. CDR3 loop: CASSLRTGGANQPQHF. The CDR3 coding sequence is TGTGCCAGCAGTTTAAGGACAGGGGGCGCAAATCAGCCCCAGCATTTT.

This clone has just one count. This chain uses TRBV5-1 with TRBJ2-1; 8 positions agree with TRBD2. V gave up 5 bases and J gave up 3 bases; unmatched junction bases: 10. This CDR3 has 16 amino acids. Germline loops: CDR1 SGHRS, CDR2 YFSETQ. CDR3 DNA: TGCGCCAGCAGGTGGGGGACGGGGGGGCTCTACAATGAGCAGTTCTTC. Protein: CASRWGTGGLYNEQFF.

This clone was observed a handful of times. The chain uses TRBV2 and TRBJ1-4; TRBD1 matches at 7 bases. CDR3 length: 16 residues. Germline trimming cut 8 bases from V and 7 bases from J; bases unmatched to any gene: 16. Germline CDR1 SNHLY, CDR2 FYNNEI. The CDR3, as DNA: TGTGCCAGCCTCGCAGGGGGTGGATATTCGTCTGAAAAACTGTTTTTT. Amino acid sequence: CASLAGGGYSSEKLFF.

This chain connects TRBV28 to TRBJ1-2, with D unresolved. The germline V gene encodes CDR1 MDHEN and CDR2 SYDVKM. Trimming removed 5 bases at V and 8 bases at J, with 21 bases between. The CDR3 is made up of 15 amino acids. The CDR3 loop is CASSRADWNGVGYTF. CDR3 in DNA: TGTGCCAGCAGTCGAGCGGACTGGAATGGTGTGGGCTACACCTTC.

V and J are TRBV5-1 and TRBJ2-1; possibly TRBD1 for D (6 bases). This CDR3 region has 13 residues. V lost 4 bases and J 7 bases, leaving 12 bases between the germline ends. Germline V gives CDR1 SGHRS, CDR2 YFSETQ. Here the CDR3 reads CASSTQGSNEQFF. Written as DNA, the CDR3 is TGCGCCAGCAGCACTCAGGGGAGTAATGAGCAGTTCTTC.

The chain employs TRBV6-4 and TRBJ1-6, with D tentatively TRBD1 (5 bases). Deletions cut 3 bases from V and 9 bases from J, with 9 bases between. Looked up from germline, CDR1 is MRHNA and CDR2 is SNTAGT. The CDR3 runs to 13 residues. CDR3 nucleotide sequence: TGTGCCAGCAGTGAGGGGGAGGGTTCACCCCTCCACTTT. Amino acid sequence: CASSEGEGSPLHF.

The rearrangement links TRBV6-6 to TRBJ2-1; TRBD1 might be the D (6 bases). Germline loops: CDR1 MNHNY, CDR2 SVGAGI (reference sequence). The ends were cut back, 8 bases at V and 3 bases at J, with 14 bases in the middle. The CDR3 spans 14 residues. DNA for the CDR3: TGTGCCAGCGGGCAGGGGCGCAACTACAATGAGCAGTTCTTC. As protein: CASGQGRNYNEQFF.

J is TRBJ2-5 and V is TRBV10-1; 11 positions match TRBD2. CDR3 length: 14 amino acids. Germline V gene sequence: CDR1 WNHNN, CDR2 SYGVQD (reference sequence). The V segment lost 4 bases and the J segment 4 bases; nucleotides outside the gene matches: 2. Here the CDR3 DNA reads TGCGCCAGCAGTGCGACTAGCGGGGTAGAGACCCAGTACTTC. Translating it yields CASSATSGVETQYF.

The chain couples TRBV19 to TRBJ1-3, with TRBD1 matching over 8 bases. There are 15 residues in the CDR3. The V segment lost 6 bases and the J segment 2 bases; nucleotides outside the gene matches: 6. Germline V CDR1 and CDR2: LNHDA, SQIVND (reference sequence). CDR3 sequence reads: CASRRGTGAGNTIYF. In DNA, the CDR3 is TGTGCCAGTAGACGCGGGACAGGTGCTGGAAACACCATATATTTT. The full variable domain, rest sourced from reference TRBV19 and TRBJ1-3, is DGGITQSPKYLFRKEGQNVTLSCEQNLNHDAMYWYRQDPGQGLRLIYYSQIVNDFQKGDIAEGYSVSREKKESFPLTVTSAQKNPTAFYLCASRRGTGAGNTIYFGEGSWLTVV.